Following are 13 T cell receptor beta chains from one sample sequenced in a study of blood T cell repertoires in COVID-19. This table comes from immunoSEQ multiplex PCR, and its TCRdb copy is limited to in-frame clones, with some not included. The table shows 430,000 or so clones, with 70% to 90% occurring only once. The specimen was PBMCs or T cells enriched from blood (not recorded which). Every receptor here comes from a woman aged 40 to 55 who had recovered from COVID-19.

The genes are TRBV27 and TRBJ1-2; TRBD1 is a possible D gene (6 bases). V was cut by 2 bases and J by 6 bases, with 16 bases left in between. This CDR3 is built from 15 residues. CDR1 is MNHEY, CDR2 SMNVEV, per germline (reference sequence). The CDR3 region is CASSLLAGAVDGYTF. Written as DNA, the CDR3 is TGTGCCAGCAGTTTACTGGCGGGGGCAGTTGATGGCTACACCTTC.

The V gene is TRBV9, the J gene TRBJ2-1; D is possibly TRBD2 (5 bases). Per germline, CDR1 SGDLS and CDR2 YYNGEE. Trimming took off 5 bases at V and 8 bases at J, with 17 bases between the two ends. This CDR3 spans 14 amino acids. The CDR3 DNA is TGTGCCAGCAGTGGTCAGCTGGAGGCCTATGAGCAGTTCTTC. Its protein is CASSGQLEAYEQFF.

This CDR3 reads CASSVATNSRTGELFF. The CDR3 coding sequence is TGTGCCAGCAGCGTAGCTACTAATTCACGGACCGGGGAGCTGTTTTTT. The chain recombines TRBV9 with TRBJ2-2; D call uncertain. V lost 0 bases to trimming and J lost 5 bases, with 14 bases between them. Germline CDR1 is SGDLS and CDR2 is YYNGEE. The CDR3 covers 16 residues.

V and J are TRBV7-2 and TRBJ2-1; TRBD2 agrees at 14 bases. The CDR3 loop spans 15 amino acids. Trimming took 5 bases from V and 7 from J; bases not matched to a gene: 4. Looked up from germline, CDR1 is SGHTA and CDR2 is FQGNSA. DNA of the CDR3: TGTGCCAGCAGCCCCAGACTAGCGGGAGGGAATGAGCAGTTCTTC. It specifies CASSPRLAGGNEQFF.

The rearrangement links TRBV11-3 to TRBJ2-1, with D possibly matching TRBD1 (6 bases). The CDR3 contains 14 residues. The V gene's germline CDR1 is SGHNT and CDR2 YENEEA. Trimming cost V 3 bases and J 8 bases, with 14 bases left between them. The CDR3 nucleotides read TGTGCCAGCAGCTTTCAGGGGTTAGGGGATGAGCAGTTCTTC. Amino acids: CASSFQGLGDEQFF.

The chain uses TRBV10-3 and TRBJ2-1; TRBD2 might be the D (5 bases). From germline, CDR1 is ENHRY and CDR2 SYGVKD. The CDR3 length is 14 residues. V gave up 0 bases and J gave up 8 bases, with 11 bases separating them. The CDR3 sequence: CAISESLAGDEQFF. CDR3 nucleotide sequence: TGTGCCATCAGTGAGTCCCTAGCTGGCGATGAGCAGTTCTTC.

This chain joins TRBV13 and TRBJ2-5, with D unresolved. The V end lost 0 bases, the J end lost 2 bases, and 10 bases lay between the germline ends. This CDR3 is built from 15 residues. Germline CDR1 and CDR2: PRHDT and FYEKMQ (reference sequence). CDR3 sequence: CASSLGPNGQETQYF. The CDR3 DNA follows: TGTGCCAGCAGCTTAGGTCCAAACGGGCAAGAGACCCAGTACTTC. Supplemented by reference TRBV13 and TRBJ2-5, the full variable domain reads AAGVIQSPRHLIKEKRETATLKCYPIPRHDTVYWYQQGPGQDPQFLISFYEKMQSDKGSIPDRFSAQQFSDYHSELNMSSLELGDSALYFCASSLGPNGQETQYFGPGTRLLVL.

The rearrangement links TRBV5-6 to TRBJ1-2; the D gene is possibly TRBD1 (6 bases). This CDR3 has 14 amino acids. Germline V gene lookup returns CDR1 SGHDT and CDR2 YYEEEE. The V gene lost 4 bases and the J gene lost 6 bases, with 16 bases spanning the gap. DNA of the CDR3: TGTGCCAGCAGCCGGGGACGCCAGGGGAATGGCTACACCTTC. Encoded protein: CASSRGRQGNGYTF.

The V call is TRBV18, the J call TRBJ2-5; TRBD2 is a possible D gene (6 bases). The CDR3 length is 13 residues. Per the germline V gene, CDR1 is KGHSH and CDR2 is LQKENI. Trimming left V 6 bases short and J 5 bases short, with 13 bases between. This chain's CDR3 is CASSSGVFETQYF. CDR3 DNA sequence: TGTGCCAGCTCCTCGGGGGTGTTCGAGACCCAGTACTTC. The entire variable domain, with the rest obtained from reference TRBV18 and TRBJ2-5, is as follows: NAGVMQNPRHLVRRRGQEARLRCSPMKGHSHVYWYRQLPEEGLKFMVYLQKENIIDESGMPKERFSAEFPKEGPSILRIQQVVRGDSAAYFCASSSGVFETQYFGPGTRLLVL.

The V call is TRBV15, the J call TRBJ1-2, with a tentative D call TRBD1 (5 bases). V shed 1 base and J shed 8 bases, with 17 bases lying between them. The germline V gene encodes CDR1 LNHNV and CDR2 YYDKDF (reference sequence). The CDR3 length is 15 residues. The CDR3 region is CATSRGPRTDRGYTF. The CDR3 coding sequence is TGTGCCACCAGCAGAGGACCCCGAACAGACAGAGGCTACACCTTC.

This clone was seen a few times. The chain is built from TRBV29-1 and TRBJ2-7; D perhaps matches TRBD1 (6 bases). V lost 7 bases to trimming and J lost 0 bases, with 10 bases between them. The CDR3 runs 12 residues. Germline CDR1 and CDR2: SQVTM and ANQGSEA. The CDR3 DNA reads TGCAGCGGGGGACATTTCTCCTACGAGCAGTACTTC. Translating gives CSGGHFSYEQYF.

V gene TRBV10-3 combines with J gene TRBJ2-1, with 14 nucleotides matching TRBD2. Trimming cost V 5 bases and J 7 bases; bases outside gene matches: 4. The CDR3 contains 15 residues. Germline V lookup: CDR1 ENHRY, CDR2 SYGVKD. The CDR3 sequence: CAISQTSGRGNEQFF. The CDR3 coding sequence is TGTGCCATCAGTCAGACTAGCGGGAGGGGAAATGAGCAGTTCTTC.

The CDR3 is CASSDSGGGSGMDQYF. The CDR3 coding sequence is TGTGCCAGCAGTGACTCGGGAGGGGGTAGCGGGATGGACCAGTACTTC. The chain combines TRBV2 with TRBJ2-5, with 8 bases lining up with TRBD2. Per germline, CDR1 SNHLY and CDR2 FYNNEI. This CDR3 has 16 residues. The V segment lost 3 bases and the J segment 10 bases; nucleotides outside the gene matches: 16.